The clone carrying this T cell receptor (beta chain) came up once. The antigen is undetermined. This sample stems from a study of CD8 T cell repertoires and HIV-1 epitope variants. Overall study: Separate wells received one of Twenty-five Gag or Nef variant peptides.

Study observations and caveats: Beta chains alone show antigen proliferation, not cytokine profile or function.

V trimming: 4 bases; J trimming: 8 bases; junction bases outside the gene matches: 16. The CDR3 is 17 amino acids. Per the germline V gene, CDR1 is LNHDA and CDR2 is SQIVND (reference sequence). On the immunoSEQ platform, TCR beta CDR3s were sequenced at survey depth. Sequencing used immunoSEQ multiplex PCR; TCRdb keeps in-frame clones, though not all of them. The data contain fewer than 6,000 clones, about 62% of them singletons. The rearrangement links TRBV19 to TRBJ1-4; 7 bases fit TRBD1. The specimen was cultured CD8+ T cells derived from PBMCs. The clonotype originates from a male donor with HIV. The CDR3 loop is CASSTQTDRTMREKLFF. For the CDR3, the DNA is TGTGCCAGTAGTACACAAACGGACAGGACGATGCGGGAAAAACTGTTTTTT.